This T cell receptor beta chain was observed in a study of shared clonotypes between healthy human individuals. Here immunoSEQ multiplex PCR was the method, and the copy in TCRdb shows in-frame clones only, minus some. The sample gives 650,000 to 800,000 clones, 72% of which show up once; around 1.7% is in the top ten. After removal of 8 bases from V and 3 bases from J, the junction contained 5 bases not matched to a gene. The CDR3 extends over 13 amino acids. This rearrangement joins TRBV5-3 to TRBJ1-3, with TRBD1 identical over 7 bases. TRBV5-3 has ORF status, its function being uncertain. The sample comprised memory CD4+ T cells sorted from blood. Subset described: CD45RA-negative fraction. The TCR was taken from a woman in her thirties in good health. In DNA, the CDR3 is TGTGCCAGCGGCAGGACAGGTGGAAACACCATATATTTT. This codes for CASGRTGGNTIYF.